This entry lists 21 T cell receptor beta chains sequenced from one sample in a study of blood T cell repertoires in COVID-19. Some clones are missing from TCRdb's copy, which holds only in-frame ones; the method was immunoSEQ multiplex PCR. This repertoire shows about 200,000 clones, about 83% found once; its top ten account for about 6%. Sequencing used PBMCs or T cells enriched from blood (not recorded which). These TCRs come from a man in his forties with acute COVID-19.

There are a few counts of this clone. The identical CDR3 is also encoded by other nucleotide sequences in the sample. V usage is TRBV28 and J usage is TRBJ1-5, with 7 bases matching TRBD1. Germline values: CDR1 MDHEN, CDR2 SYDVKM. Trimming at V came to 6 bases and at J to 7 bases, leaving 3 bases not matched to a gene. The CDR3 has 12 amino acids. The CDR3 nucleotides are TGTGCCAGCAGAAGGGGGCAACAGCCCCAGCATTTT. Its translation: CASRRGQQPQHF.

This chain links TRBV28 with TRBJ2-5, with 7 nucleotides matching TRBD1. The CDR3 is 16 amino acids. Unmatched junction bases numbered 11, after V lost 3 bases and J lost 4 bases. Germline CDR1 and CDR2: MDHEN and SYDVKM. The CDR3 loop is CASSFNFPAGGETQYF. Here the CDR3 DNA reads TGTGCCAGCAGTTTCAATTTCCCGGCAGGGGGAGAGACCCAGTACTTC.

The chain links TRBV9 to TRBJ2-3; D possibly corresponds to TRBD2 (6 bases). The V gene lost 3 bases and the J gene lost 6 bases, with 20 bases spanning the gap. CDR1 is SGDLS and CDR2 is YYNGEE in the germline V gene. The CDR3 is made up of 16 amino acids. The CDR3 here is CASSGGTGGTPDTQYF. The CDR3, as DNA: TGTGCCAGCAGCGGGGGTACGGGCGGGACGCCGGATACGCAGTATTTT.

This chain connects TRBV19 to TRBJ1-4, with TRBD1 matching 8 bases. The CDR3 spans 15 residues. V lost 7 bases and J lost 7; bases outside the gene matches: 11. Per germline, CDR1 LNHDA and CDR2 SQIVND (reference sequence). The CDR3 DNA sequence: TGTGCCAGTACCCTTCAGGGGGCGCGGAGTGAAAAACTGTTTTTT. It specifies CASTLQGARSEKLFF.

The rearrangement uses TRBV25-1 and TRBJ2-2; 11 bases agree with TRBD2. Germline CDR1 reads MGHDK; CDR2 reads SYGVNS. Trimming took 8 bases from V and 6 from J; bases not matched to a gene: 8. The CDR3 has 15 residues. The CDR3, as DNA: TGTGCCAGCGGGAGACTAGCGGGAAATTCCGGGGAGCTGTTTTTT. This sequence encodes CASGRLAGNSGELFF.

The CDR3 region has the DNA TGTGCCAGCAGCCAGACACAGGACGCTTCCTACGAGCAGTACTTC. It codes for CASSQTQDASYEQYF. The chain uses TRBV28 and TRBJ2-7; D might be TRBD1 (5 bases). The germline V gene has CDR1 MDHEN and CDR2 SYDVKM. V lost 6 bases to trimming and J lost 1 base, with 16 bases between them. The CDR3 spans 15 residues.

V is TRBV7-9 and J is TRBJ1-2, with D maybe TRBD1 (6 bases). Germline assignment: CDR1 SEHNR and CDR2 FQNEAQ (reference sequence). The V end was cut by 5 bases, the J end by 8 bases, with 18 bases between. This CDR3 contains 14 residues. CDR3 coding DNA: TGTGCCAGCAGCCTCCTAACAGGGCTCGTCGGCTACACCTTC. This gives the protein CASSLLTGLVGYTF.

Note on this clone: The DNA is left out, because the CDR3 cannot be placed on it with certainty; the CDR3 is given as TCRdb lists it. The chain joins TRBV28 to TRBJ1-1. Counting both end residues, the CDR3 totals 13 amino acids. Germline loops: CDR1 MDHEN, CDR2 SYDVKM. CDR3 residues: CASILGGRTEAFF.

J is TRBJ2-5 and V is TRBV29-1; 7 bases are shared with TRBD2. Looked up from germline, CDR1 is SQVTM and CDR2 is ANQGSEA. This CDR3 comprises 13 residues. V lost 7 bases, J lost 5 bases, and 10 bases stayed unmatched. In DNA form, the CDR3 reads TGCAGCGCCTGGGGGGGACTCGGTGAGACCCAGTACTTC. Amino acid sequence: CSAWGGLGETQYF.

CDR3 residues: CASSRIADSSYNEQFF. CDR3 DNA sequence: TGCGCCAGCAGCCGGATAGCGGATAGCTCCTACAATGAGCAGTTCTTC. The V and J genes are TRBV4-3 and TRBJ2-1; possible D gene TRBD2, 6 bases. The CDR3 spans 16 residues. Trimming took 4 bases from V and 0 from J, leaving 13 bases between them. From germline, CDR1 is LGHNA and CDR2 YSLEER.

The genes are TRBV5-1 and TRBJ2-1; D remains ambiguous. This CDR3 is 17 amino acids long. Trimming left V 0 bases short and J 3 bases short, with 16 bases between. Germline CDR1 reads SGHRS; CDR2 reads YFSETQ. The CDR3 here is CASSLASDPTLYNEQFF. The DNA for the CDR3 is TGCGCCAGCAGCTTGGCCAGCGACCCGACCCTCTACAATGAGCAGTTCTTC.

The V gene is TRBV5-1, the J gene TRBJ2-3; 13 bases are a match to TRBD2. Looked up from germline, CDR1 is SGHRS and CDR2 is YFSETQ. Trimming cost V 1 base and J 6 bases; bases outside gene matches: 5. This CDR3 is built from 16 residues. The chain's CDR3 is CASSLRTSGSGDTQYF. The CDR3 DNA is TGCGCCAGCAGCTTGAGGACTAGCGGGAGTGGTGATACGCAGTATTTT.

CDR3 sequence: CSVEGRVPYEQYF. CDR3 coding DNA: TGCAGCGTTGAGGGCAGGGTACCCTACGAGCAGTACTTC. The chain joins TRBV29-1 to TRBJ2-7, with a weak D call TRBD1 (5 bases). The CDR3 has 13 amino acids. Per germline, CDR1 SQVTM and CDR2 ANQGSEA. V was pared by 3 bases and J by 2 bases, with 11 bases between.

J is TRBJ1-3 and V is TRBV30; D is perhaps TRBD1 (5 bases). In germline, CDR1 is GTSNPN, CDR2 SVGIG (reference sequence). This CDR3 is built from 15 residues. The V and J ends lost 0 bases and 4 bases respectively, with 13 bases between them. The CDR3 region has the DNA TGTGCCTGGAGTGTTCGGGGGTTCCCGGGAAACACCATATATTTT. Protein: CAWSVRGFPGNTIYF.

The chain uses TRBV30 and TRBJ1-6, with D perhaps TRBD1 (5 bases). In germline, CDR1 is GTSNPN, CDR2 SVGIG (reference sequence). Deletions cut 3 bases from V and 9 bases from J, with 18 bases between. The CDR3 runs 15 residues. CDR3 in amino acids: CAWSASRGSVSPLHF. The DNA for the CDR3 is TGTGCCTGGAGCGCTAGTAGGGGATCGGTTTCACCCCTCCACTTT. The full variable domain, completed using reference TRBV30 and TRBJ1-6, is SQTIHQWPATLVQPVGSPLSLECTVEGTSNPNLYWYRQAAGRGLQLLFYSVGIGQISSEVPQNLSASRPQDRQFILSSKKLLLSDSGFYLCAWSASRGSVSPLHFGNGTRLTVT.

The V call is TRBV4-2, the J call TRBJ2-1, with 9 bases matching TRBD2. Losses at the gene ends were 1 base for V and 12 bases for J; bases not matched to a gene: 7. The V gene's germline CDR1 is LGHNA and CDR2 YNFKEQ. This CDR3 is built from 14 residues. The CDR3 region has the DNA TGTGCCAGCAGCCAAGGACTAGCGGAAGGCTTGCAGTTCTTC. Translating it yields CASSQGLAEGLQFF.

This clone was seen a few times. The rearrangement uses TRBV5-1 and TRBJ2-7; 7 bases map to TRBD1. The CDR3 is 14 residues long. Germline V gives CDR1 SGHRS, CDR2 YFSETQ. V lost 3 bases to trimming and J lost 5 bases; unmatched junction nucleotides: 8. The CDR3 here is CASSSKTGVNEQYF. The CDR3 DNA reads TGCGCCAGCAGCTCTAAAACAGGGGTTAACGAGCAGTACTTC.

This CDR3 is CASSLGRDGSSYEQYF. The CDR3 bases are TGCGCCAGCAGCTTAGGCCGGGACGGGAGCTCCTACGAGCAGTACTTC. This chain uses TRBV5-1 with TRBJ2-7, with D possibly matching TRBD2 (6 bases). V was shortened by 2 bases and J by 0 bases, with 15 bases between the two germline ends. Germline V gives CDR1 SGHRS, CDR2 YFSETQ. CDR3 length: 16 residues.

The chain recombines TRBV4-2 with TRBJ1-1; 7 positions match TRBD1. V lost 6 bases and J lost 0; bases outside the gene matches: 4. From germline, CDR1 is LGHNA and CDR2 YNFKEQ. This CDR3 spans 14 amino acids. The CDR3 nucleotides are TGTGCCAGCAGTACAGGGGAGATGAACACTGAAGCTTTCTTT. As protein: CASSTGEMNTEAFF.

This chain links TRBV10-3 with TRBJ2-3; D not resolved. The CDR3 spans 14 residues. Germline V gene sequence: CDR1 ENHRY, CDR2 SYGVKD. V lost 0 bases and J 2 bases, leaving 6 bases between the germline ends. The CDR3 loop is CAISESRSTDTQYF. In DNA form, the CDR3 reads TGTGCCATCAGTGAGTCCAGATCCACAGATACGCAGTATTTT.

The chain's CDR3 is CASSIGPRVLNTEAFF. The CDR3 nucleotides are TGTGCCAGTAGTATAGGCCCCCGGGTGCTGAACACTGAAGCTTTCTTT. The rearrangement links TRBV19 to TRBJ1-1; the D is unclear. The CDR3 sequence is 16 residues long. Germline V CDR1 and CDR2: LNHDA, SQIVND (reference sequence). The V end was cut by 1 base, the J end by 0 bases, with 12 bases between.